This T cell receptor beta chain originates from a study of T cells in Graves' hyperthyroidism and ophthalmopathy. As for the study in general: Specimen type is peripheral blood, collected at initial diagnosis prior to any treatment.

Regarding this clonotype: Its antigen is not known.

Regions amplified from RNA transcripts were the TCR beta CDR3 regions. First-round RT-PCR targeting the TCR CDR3 was performed with the HTBI primer set. MiXCR was run by TCRdb on the multiplex PCR reads, yielding one entry per CDR3 protein. Among around 100,000 distinct CDR3 sequences listed, about half were seen once. V gave up 6 bases and J gave up 4 bases; unmatched junction bases: 10. CDR3 length: 14 amino acids. Germline-derived CDR1 and CDR2 are DFQATT and SNEGSKA (reference sequence). Study-level results: Most clonotypes expanded in thyroid above 0.001 were likewise present in blood.

This TCR derives from a middle-aged man with Graves' hyperthyroidism. The sample was blood. The chain is built from TRBV20-1 and TRBJ1-2, with 8 bases matching TRBD1. The CDR3 protein is CSARDRLGVYGYTF. The CDR3 nucleotides read TGCAGTGCCAGGGACAGGCTGGGGGTCTATGGCTACACCTTC.